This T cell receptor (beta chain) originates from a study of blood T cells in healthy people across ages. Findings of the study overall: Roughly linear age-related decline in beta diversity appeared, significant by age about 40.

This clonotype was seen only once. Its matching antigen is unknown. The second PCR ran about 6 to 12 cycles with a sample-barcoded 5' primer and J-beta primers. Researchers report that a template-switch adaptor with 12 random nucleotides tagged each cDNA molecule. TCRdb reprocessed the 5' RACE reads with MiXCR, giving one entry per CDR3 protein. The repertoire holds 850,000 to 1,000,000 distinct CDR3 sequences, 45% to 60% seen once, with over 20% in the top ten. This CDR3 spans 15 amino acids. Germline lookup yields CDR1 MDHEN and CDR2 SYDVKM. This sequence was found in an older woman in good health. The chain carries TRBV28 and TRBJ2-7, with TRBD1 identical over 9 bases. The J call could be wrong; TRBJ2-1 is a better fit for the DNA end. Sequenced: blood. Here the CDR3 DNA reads TGTGCCAGCAGACAGGCGGGGACAGGGTCCTACGAGCAGTTCTTC. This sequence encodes CASRQAGTGSYEQFF.